The table lists the clone carrying this T cell receptor (beta chain) with a few counts. TCRdb fed the RT-PCR reads into MiXCR, producing one record per CDR3 protein. In the table there are 900,000 to 1,000,000 distinct CDR3 sequences, approximately 18% of which are singletons. This specimen belongs to a study of patients and donors after allogeneic stem cell transplantation. The receptor was isolated from a human donor who was either an allogeneic HSCT recipient or a stem cell or donor lymphocyte infusion donor (not recorded which). It is not recorded whose cells these are; they may come from a transplant donor. Sequenced material: blood, either unsorted or a sorted T cell fraction (not recorded which).

The CDR3 loop is CASSLEAVPDTQYF. The CDR3 DNA reads as TGTGCCAGCAGCTTAGAAGCAGTACCAGATACGCAGTATTTT. The chain links TRBV7-2 to TRBJ2-3; D call uncertain. The ends were cut back, 1 base at V and 4 bases at J, with 9 bases in the middle. Germline loops: CDR1 SGHTA, CDR2 FQGNSA. The CDR3 spans 14 residues.